A selection of T cell receptor beta chains follows, all from one sample in a study of control samples from healthy donors and cancer patients. Assay used: immunoSEQ multiplex PCR; TCRdb lists only in-frame clones, some missing. Here the sample spans about 150,000 clones, around 94% being singletons. Sequenced input: PBMCs. These receptors all come from a man in his sixties with colorectal cancer. Both conserved end residues are part of each CDR3. The order of the fields is CDR3 DNA, CDR3 protein, clone size, J gene, CDR3 length, V gene, D gene. The D gene is left open where the match is weak. Size tells how often a clone was seen (once, few, many) or the class of an expanded clone, and some rows leave it out.

CDR3nt: TGTGCCACCAGTGGTTCCGGGACCCAAAACACCGGGGAGCTGTTTTTT
CDR3aa: CATSGSGTQNTGELFF
abundance: NA
j_gene: TRBJ2-2
len: 16
v_gene: TRBV24-1
d_gene: NA

CDR3nt: TGCGCCAGCAGTCAATCGATGGGCTACACCTTC
CDR3aa: CASSQSMGYTF
abundance: NA
j_gene: TRBJ1-2
len: 11
v_gene: TRBV23-1
d_gene: NA

CDR3nt: TGTGCCAGCAGCTCGCCGGGACTAGTTTCCTACGAGCAGTACTTC
CDR3aa: CASSSPGLVSYEQYF
abundance: once
j_gene: TRBJ2-7
len: 15
v_gene: TRBV3-1/TRBV3-2
d_gene: TRBD2

CDR3nt: TGTGCCAGCAGTCAGGGGGGCGAGCAGTACTTC
CDR3aa: CASSQGGEQYF
abundance: NA
j_gene: TRBJ2-7
len: 11
v_gene: TRBV5-6
d_gene: NA

CDR3nt: TGTGCCTGGAGTGTAAGGTGGGGTGAGCAGTTCTTC
CDR3aa: CAWSVRWGEQFF
abundance: NA
j_gene: TRBJ2-1
len: 12
v_gene: TRBV30
d_gene: NA

CDR3nt: TGTGCCAGCGTGCGTGGGACTGAAGCTTTCTTT
CDR3aa: CASVRGTEAFF
abundance: NA
j_gene: TRBJ1-1
len: 11
v_gene: TRBV7-9
d_gene: NA

CDR3nt: TGTGCCAGCAGTACCGGACAGGGTACAGCCGAGCAGTACTTC
CDR3aa: CASSTGQGTAEQYF
abundance: NA
j_gene: TRBJ2-7
len: 14
v_gene: TRBV6-6
d_gene: TRBD1

CDR3nt: TGTGCCAGCAGCCAAAGAAACACCATATATTTT
CDR3aa: CASSQRNTIYF
abundance: once
j_gene: TRBJ1-3
len: 11
v_gene: TRBV3-1/TRBV3-2
d_gene: NA

CDR3nt: TGTGCCAGCAGCCCCGGACAGACCACAGATACGCAGTATTTT
CDR3aa: CASSPGQTTDTQYF
abundance: NA
j_gene: TRBJ2-3
len: 14
v_gene: TRBV28
d_gene: NA

CDR3nt: TGCGCCAGCAGCATGGGGACAGGGATGGTCTACGAGCAGTACTTC
CDR3aa: CASSMGTGMVYEQYF
abundance: NA
j_gene: TRBJ2-7
len: 15
v_gene: TRBV5-1
d_gene: TRBD1

CDR3nt: TGTGCCAGCAGCGCCGACAGGGGAGGTCAGCCCCAGCATTTT
CDR3aa: CASSADRGGQPQHF
abundance: NA
j_gene: TRBJ1-5
len: 14
v_gene: TRBV5-4
d_gene: TRBD1

CDR3nt: TGTGCCAGCAGTTATTCGGGTCGGAACACTGAAGCTTTCTTT
CDR3aa: CASSYSGRNTEAFF
abundance: once
j_gene: TRBJ1-1
len: 14
v_gene: TRBV6-5
d_gene: NA

CDR3nt: TGCGCCAGCAGTCAATCTCGCCCCGGATATTGGGTAGCCTATGGCTACACCTTC
CDR3aa: CASSQSRPGYWVAYGYTF
abundance: NA
j_gene: TRBJ1-2
len: 18
v_gene: TRBV23-1
d_gene: NA

CDR3nt: TGTGCCAGCAGTGCCGACATTAGGGACAGGGCCGGGGCCAACGTCCTGACTTTC
CDR3aa: CASSADIRDRAGANVLTF
abundance: NA
j_gene: TRBJ2-6
len: 18
v_gene: TRBV27
d_gene: TRBD1

CDR3nt: TGTGCCAGCGGGGGGTCAGTGGGCGGTTACGAGCAGTACTTC
CDR3aa: CASGGSVGGYEQYF
abundance: NA
j_gene: TRBJ2-7
len: 14
v_gene: TRBV2
d_gene: NA

CDR3nt: TGTGCCAGCAGCGTAGAACAGGTCGGGGGCTACACCTTC
CDR3aa: CASSVEQVGGYTF
abundance: NA
j_gene: TRBJ1-2
len: 13
v_gene: TRBV9
d_gene: NA

CDR3nt: TGTGCCACCAGTGAGGGAAGCGGGGCTTTGACAGATACGCAGTATTTT
CDR3aa: CATSEGSGALTDTQYF
abundance: NA
j_gene: TRBJ2-3
len: 16
v_gene: TRBV24-1
d_gene: TRBD2

CDR3nt: TGTGCCAGCAGTGTTCGCGAGTACGAGCAGTACTTC
CDR3aa: CASSVREYEQYF
abundance: NA
j_gene: TRBJ2-7
len: 12
v_gene: TRBV12-3/TRBV12-4
d_gene: NA

CDR3nt: TGCGCCAGCAGCCAGTGGACAGGCTCCTACGAGCAGTACTTC
CDR3aa: CASSQWTGSYEQYF
abundance: NA
j_gene: TRBJ2-7
len: 14
v_gene: TRBV4-3
d_gene: TRBD1

CDR3nt: TGTGCCATCAGTGACCCAGGAGCGCCCAACTATGGCTACACCTTC
CDR3aa: CAISDPGAPNYGYTF
abundance: NA
j_gene: TRBJ1-2
len: 15
v_gene: TRBV10-3
d_gene: NA

CDR3nt: TGTGCCAGCAGTTTAGTTCTGAACACTGAAGCTTTCTTT
CDR3aa: CASSLVLNTEAFF
abundance: NA
j_gene: TRBJ1-1
len: 13
v_gene: TRBV27
d_gene: NA

CDR3nt: TGTGCCAGCGGACTAGTCCCCAGAGAGCAGTACTTC
CDR3aa: CASGLVPREQYF
abundance: NA
j_gene: TRBJ2-7
len: 12
v_gene: TRBV2
d_gene: TRBD2

CDR3nt: TGTGCCAGCAGCTTGGCAGCGGGGCCGTACGAGCAGTACTTC
CDR3aa: CASSLAAGPYEQYF
abundance: NA
j_gene: TRBJ2-7
len: 14
v_gene: TRBV7-2
d_gene: TRBD2